These 9 T cell receptor beta chains were sequenced from one sample in a study of long-term antiretroviral therapy in people with HIV. The assay, immunoSEQ v3.0, was run at survey level. TCRdb's copy holds only in-frame clones and misses some; the assay was immunoSEQ multiplex PCR. The profile shows 30,000 to 40,000 clones, 82% of them singletons. The material sequenced was unsorted PBMCs, taken 0.6 years after starting antiretroviral therapy. These TCRs come from a man younger than 30 with HIV.

The CDR3 nucleotides read TGTGCCAGCAGCCGCGGGATGAACACTGAAGCTTTCTTT. It encodes CASSRGMNTEAFF. The V gene is TRBV9, the J gene TRBJ1-1; D is unclear. Germline V gene data show CDR1 as SGDLS and CDR2 as YYNGEE. Trimming removed 4 bases from V and 0 bases from J, with 7 bases in between. The CDR3 has 13 residues.

In DNA, the CDR3 is TGTGCCATCCGTGGGACGGTGGACACTGAAGCTTTCTTT. Protein product: CAIRGTVDTEAFF. This rearrangement joins TRBV10-3 to TRBJ1-1; possibly TRBD1 for D (5 bases). The CDR3 spans 13 residues. Germline-derived CDR1 and CDR2 are ENHRY and SYGVKD. V lost 8 bases and J lost 3, with 13 bases in between.

V usage is TRBV13 and J usage is TRBJ2-7; D is unresolved. The CDR3 contains 11 residues. The V gene's germline CDR1 is PRHDT and CDR2 FYEKMQ (reference sequence). The germline V and J ends were trimmed by 0 bases and 7 bases, with 4 bases remaining between them. The CDR3 DNA is TGTGCCAGCAGCTTAGGAGGGGAGCAGTACTTC. It is translated as CASSLGGEQYF. The full variable domain, its missing parts supplied by reference TRBV13 and TRBJ2-7, is AAGVIQSPRHLIKEKRETATLKCYPIPRHDTVYWYQQGPGQDPQFLISFYEKMQSDKGSIPDRFSAQQFSDYHSELNMSSLELGDSALYFCASSLGGEQYFGPGTRLTVT.

This chain joins TRBV5-1 and TRBJ2-2, with a possible D match to TRBD2 (5 bases). CDR1 and CDR2 (germline): SGHRS, YFSETQ. There are 16 residues in the CDR3. Trimming took 4 bases from V and 4 from J, leaving 17 bases between them. Here the CDR3 DNA reads TGCGCCAGCAGCCCCGGAGGTCCTAGCCTCACCGGGGAGCTGTTTTTT. Translated, it gives CASSPGGPSLTGELFF.

The V and J genes are TRBV7-2 and TRBJ2-3, with 9 bases lining up with TRBD2. Per the germline V gene, CDR1 is SGHTA and CDR2 is FQGNSA. The CDR3 contains 15 residues. Losses at the gene ends were 3 bases for V and 6 bases for J; bases not matched to a gene: 7. The CDR3 loop reads CASSLMSAGGDTQYF. CDR3 nucleotides: TGTGCCAGCAGCTTGATGTCTGCGGGAGGGGATACGCAGTATTTT.

The sample holds a few counts of this clone. The gene calls are TRBV7-9 and TRBJ1-4; D unresolved. Germline lookup yields CDR1 SEHNR and CDR2 FQNEAQ (reference sequence). This CDR3 has 15 residues. Trimming removed 1 base at V and 0 bases at J, with 6 bases between. CDR3 sequence (DNA): TGTGCCAGCAGCTTAGAGGCGGCAACTAATGAAAAACTGTTTTTT. This encodes CASSLEAATNEKLFF.

This clone has only a few counts. The chain recombines TRBV27 with TRBJ1-2; D gene uncertain. Between the trimmed V and J ends, which lost 7 bases and 4 bases, there was a span of 19 bases. CDR3 size: 15 residues. Germline CDR1 reads MNHEY; CDR2 reads SMNVEV (reference sequence). CDR3: CASTWDPDLSYGYTF. CDR3 in DNA: TGTGCCAGCACCTGGGATCCTGACCTCTCCTATGGCTACACCTTC.

The chain links TRBV19 to TRBJ2-3; TRBD1 matches at 11 bases. The CDR3 is made up of 17 amino acids. The V gene's germline CDR1 is LNHDA and CDR2 SQIVND (reference sequence). Unmatched junction bases numbered 8, after V lost 5 bases and J lost 1 base. DNA of the CDR3: TGTGCCAGTAGTGTACCGGGACAGGGGGTTCGCACAGATACGCAGTATTTT. Residues: CASSVPGQGVRTDTQYF. Filled out from reference TRBV19 and TRBJ2-3, the complete variable domain reads DGGITQSPKYLFRKEGQNVTLSCEQNLNHDAMYWYRQDPGQGLRLIYYSQIVNDFQKGDIAEGYSVSREKKESFPLTVTSAQKNPTAFYLCASSVPGQGVRTDTQYFGPGTRLTVL.

This clone was seen just once. The chain links TRBV30 to TRBJ2-3; 9 nucleotides align to TRBD2. The CDR3 contains 14 residues. J lost 6 bases, V lost 1 base, and 5 bases had no gene match. CDR1 and CDR2 (germline): GTSNPN, SVGIG (reference sequence). The CDR3 DNA follows: TGTGCCTGGAGTGGATTAGCGGGAGTGGATACGCAGTATTTT. It codes for CAWSGLAGVDTQYF.